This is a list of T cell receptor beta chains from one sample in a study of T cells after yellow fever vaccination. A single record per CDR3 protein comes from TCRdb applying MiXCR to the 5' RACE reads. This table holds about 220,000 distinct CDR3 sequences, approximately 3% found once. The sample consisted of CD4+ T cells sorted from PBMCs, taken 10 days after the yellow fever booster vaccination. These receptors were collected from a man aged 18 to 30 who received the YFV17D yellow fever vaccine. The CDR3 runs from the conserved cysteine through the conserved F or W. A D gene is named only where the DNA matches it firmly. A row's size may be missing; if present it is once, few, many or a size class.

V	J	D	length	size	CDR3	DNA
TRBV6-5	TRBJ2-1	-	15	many	CASSYGTLSYNEQFF	TGTGCCAGCAGTTACGGGACTCTCTCCTACAATGAGCAGTTCTTC
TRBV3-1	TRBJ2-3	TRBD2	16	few	CASSPIAGGLADTQYF	TGTGCCAGCAGCCCCATAGCGGGGGGGTTAGCAGATACGCAGTATTTT
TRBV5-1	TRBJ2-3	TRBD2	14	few	CASSPGTTTDTQYF	TGCGCCAGCAGCCCAGGGACTACCACAGATACGCAGTATTTT
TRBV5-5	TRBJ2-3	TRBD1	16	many	CASSGEGTGGTDTQYF	TGTGCCAGCAGCGGGGAGGGGACAGGGGGGACAGATACGCAGTATTTT
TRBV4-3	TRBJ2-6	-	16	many	CASSQDAGAGANVLTF	TGCGCCAGCAGCCAAGACGCCGGGGCTGGGGCCAACGTCCTGACTTTC
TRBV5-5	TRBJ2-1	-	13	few	CASSLAIGTEQFF	TGTGCCAGCAGCTTGGCCATTGGGACTGAGCAGTTCTTC
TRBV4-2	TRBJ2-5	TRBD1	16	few	CASSQWGTGVLETQYF	TGTGCCAGCAGCCAATGGGGGACAGGAGTGTTAGAGACCCAGTACTTC
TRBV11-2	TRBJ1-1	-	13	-	CASSLVDFSRAFF	TGTGCCAGCAGCTTGGTTGATTTTAGTCGGGCTTTCTTT
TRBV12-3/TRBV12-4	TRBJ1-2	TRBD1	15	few	CASSRPGTAAYGYTF	TGTGCCAGCAGCCGGCCTGGGACAGCAGCGTATGGCTACACCTTC
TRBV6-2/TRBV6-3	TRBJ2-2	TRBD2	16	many	CASRPLAGLNTGELFF	TGTGCCAGCAGACCCCTAGCGGGGCTAAACACCGGGGAGCTGTTTTTT
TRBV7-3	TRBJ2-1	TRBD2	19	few	CASSFNPPGLAGALHEQFF	TGTGCCAGCAGCTTCAACCCCCCGGGACTAGCGGGGGCCCTCCATGAGCAGTTCTTC
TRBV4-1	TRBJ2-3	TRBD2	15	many	CASSQHSSGEDTQYF	TGCGCCAGCAGCCAACATTCTAGCGGGGAAGATACGCAGTATTTT
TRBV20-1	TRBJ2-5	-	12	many	CSAQDRKETQYF	TGCAGTGCCCAGGACCGCAAAGAGACCCAGTACTTC
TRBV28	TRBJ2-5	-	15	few	CASSLKGTTKETQYF	TGTGCCAGCAGTTTAAAGGGGACGACGAAAGAGACCCAGTACTTC